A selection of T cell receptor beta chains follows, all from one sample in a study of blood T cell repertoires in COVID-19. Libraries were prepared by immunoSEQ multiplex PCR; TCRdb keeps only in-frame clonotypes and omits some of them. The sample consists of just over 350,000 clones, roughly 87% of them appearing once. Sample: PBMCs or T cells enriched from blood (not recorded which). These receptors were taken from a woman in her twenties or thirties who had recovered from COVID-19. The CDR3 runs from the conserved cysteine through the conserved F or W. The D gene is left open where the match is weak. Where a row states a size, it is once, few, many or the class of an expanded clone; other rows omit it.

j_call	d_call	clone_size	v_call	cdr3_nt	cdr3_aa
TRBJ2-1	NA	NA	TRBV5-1	TGCGCCAGCAGCAATAGTATTTTGGGCAGCCCCTACAATGAGCAGTTCTTC	CASSNSILGSPYNEQFF
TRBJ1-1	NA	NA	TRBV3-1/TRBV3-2	TGTGCCAGCAGCCAGGATTCTGGCGGTGAAGCTTTCTTT	CASSQDSGGEAFF
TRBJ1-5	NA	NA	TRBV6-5	TGTGCCAGCAGGAAAGACACCAGAGTATGGCAGCCCCAGCATTTT	CASRKDTRVWQPQHF
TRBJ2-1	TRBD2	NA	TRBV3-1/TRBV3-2	TGTGCCAGCAGCCAAGTCTTTGCGGGAGGATCTACGAATGAGCAGTTCTTC	CASSQVFAGGSTNEQFF
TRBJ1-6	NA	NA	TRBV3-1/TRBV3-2	TGTGCCAGCAGCCAAGATTTTACAGATTCACCCCTCCACTTT	CASSQDFTDSPLHF
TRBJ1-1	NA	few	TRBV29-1	TGCAGCGTTGAGAATCGGGGTGGCACTGAAGCTTTCTTT	CSVENRGGTEAFF
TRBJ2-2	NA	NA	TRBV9	TGTGCCAGCAGCGGGCGGGCTTACACCGGGGAGCTGTTTTTT	CASSGRAYTGELFF
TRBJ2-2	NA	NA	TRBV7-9	TGTGCCAGCAGCTGGACATCGAACACCGGGGAGCTGTTTTTT	CASSWTSNTGELFF
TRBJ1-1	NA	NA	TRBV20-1	TGCAGTGCTAGTCGGGGGGACACTGAAGCTTTCTTT	CSASRGDTEAFF
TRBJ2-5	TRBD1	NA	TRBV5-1	TGCGCCAGCAGCTTTCGACAGGGTGGGGAAGAGACCCAGTACTTC	CASSFRQGGEETQYF
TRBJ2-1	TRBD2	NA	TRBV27	TGTGCCAGCAGTTTGAGCCAGCGGGGGGGCCAGGAGCAGTTCTTC	CASSLSQRGGQEQFF
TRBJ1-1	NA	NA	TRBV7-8	TGTGCCAGCAGCTTAGCGTCCCGGGGGAGGACTGAAGCTTTCTTT	CASSLASRGRTEAFF
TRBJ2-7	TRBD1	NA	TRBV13	TGTGCCAGCAGCTACCTACAGGGGGGCTACGAGCAGTACTTC	CASSYLQGGYEQYF
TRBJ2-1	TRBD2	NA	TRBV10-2	TGCGCCAGCAGTGACCAGGCTAGCGGAGGGGATGAGCAGTTCTTC	CASSDQASGGDEQFF
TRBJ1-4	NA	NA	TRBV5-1	TGCGCCAGCAGCTTTAGCGGGATCGGAAATGAAAAACTGTTTTTT	CASSFSGIGNEKLFF
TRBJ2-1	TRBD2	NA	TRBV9	TGTGCCAGCAGCGCCCGGACTAGCGGGAGGGCCAATGAGCAGTTCTTC	CASSARTSGRANEQFF
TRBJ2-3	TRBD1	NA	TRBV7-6	TGTGCCAGCAGCCTATTGACAGGGGGGGAAAATACGCAGTATTTT	CASSLLTGGENTQYF
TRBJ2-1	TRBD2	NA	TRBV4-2	TGTGCCAGCAGCCAAATAGCGGGGGGGCTTTTATATGAGCAGTTCTTC	CASSQIAGGLLYEQFF
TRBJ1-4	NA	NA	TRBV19	TGTGCCAGTAGTATTCGAGACGGAGAAAATAATGAAAAACTGTTTTTT	CASSIRDGENNEKLFF
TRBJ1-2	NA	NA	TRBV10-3	TGTGCCATCAGTGAGAATCCGGGGGCTAACTATGGCTACACCTTC	CAISENPGANYGYTF
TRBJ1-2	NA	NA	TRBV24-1	TGTGCCACCAGTGATCCAGGGAAGGGCAACTATGGCTACACCTTC	CATSDPGKGNYGYTF
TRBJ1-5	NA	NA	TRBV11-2	TGTGCCAGCAGCTTAGACCCTGCGTCAGGTCCCCAGCATTTT	CASSLDPASGPQHF
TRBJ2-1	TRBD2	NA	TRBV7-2	TGTGCCAGCAGCTTAAGCGGGGGGACCTACAATGAGCAGTTCTTC	CASSLSGGTYNEQFF
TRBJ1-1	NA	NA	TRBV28	TGTGCCAGCAGTTTAAACAGGTTCATGAACACTGAAGCTTTCTTT	CASSLNRFMNTEAFF
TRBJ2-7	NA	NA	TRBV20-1	TGCAGTGCTAGTCAATCTAGCATCTACGAGCAGTACTTC	CSASQSSIYEQYF
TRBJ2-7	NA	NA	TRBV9	TGTGCCAGCAGCAGGGGCGGATCGGGCCACTCCTACGAGCAGTACTTC	CASSRGGSGHSYEQYF
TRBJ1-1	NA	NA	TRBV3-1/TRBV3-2	TGTGCCAGCAGCCCTCAGGGTAATGGTGAAGCTTTCTTT	CASSPQGNGEAFF
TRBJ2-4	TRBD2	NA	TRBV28	TGTGCCAGCAGTTTTATAGCGGGAAGGAACATTCAGTACTTC	CASSFIAGRNIQYF
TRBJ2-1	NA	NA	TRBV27	TGTGCCAGCAGTTTTAGGGGAAGTGAGCAGTTCTTC	CASSFRGSEQFF
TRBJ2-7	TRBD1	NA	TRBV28	TGTGCCAGCAGTTGGGACAGGGGCGGCGAGCAGTACTTC	CASSWDRGGEQYF
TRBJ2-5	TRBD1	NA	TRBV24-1	TGTGCCACCAGTGACGCTGACAGGGCTCCCCAGTACTTC	CATSDADRAPQYF
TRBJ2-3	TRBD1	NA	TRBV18	TGTGCCAGCTCACCAGACAGGGAAGCAGATACGCAGTATTTT	CASSPDREADTQYF
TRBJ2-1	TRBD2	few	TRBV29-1	TGCAGCTACCAGCGGGGCCGGAGTTACAATGAGCAGTTCTTC	CSYQRGRSYNEQFF
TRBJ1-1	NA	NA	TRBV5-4	TGTGCCAGCAGCTTTTCAACGATACAGGGCCCCTCGTCTGAAGCTTTCTTT	CASSFSTIQGPSSEAFF
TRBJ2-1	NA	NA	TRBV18	TGTGCCAGCTCACCAGTTGTTGACAGTCCCCTCCGGGACAACGACTACAATGAGCAGTTCTTC	CASSPVVDSPLRDNDYNEQFF
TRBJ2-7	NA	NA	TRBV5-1	TGCGCCAGCAGCTTCGAAGATGGGAGCTACGAGCAGTACTTC	CASSFEDGSYEQYF